This T cell receptor (beta chain) is drawn from a study of blood T cell repertoires in COVID-19. The overall study: In each case, the material was cDNA or gDNA derived from T cells, B-cell-depleted T cells, or PBMCs.

Germline CDR1 and CDR2: GTSNPN and SVGIG (reference sequence). This CDR3 is built from 11 residues. Trimming at V came to 5 bases and at J to 3 bases, leaving 0 bases not matched to a gene. As handled by the study authors: Counts of nucleated cells, estimated from reference gene primer amplification, were obtained. This table comes from immunoSEQ multiplex PCR, and its TCRdb copy is limited to in-frame clones, with some not included. V and J calls and clone size are given by that table; D and trimming were obtained from the DNA. The sample records around 67,000 clones, about 80% being singletons. The sequence came from a woman aged 70-85 years with acute or convalescent COVID-19. The J gene is TRBJ1-1, the V gene TRBV30, with 7 bases matching TRBD1. The sample was peripheral blood. The CDR3, as DNA: TGTGCCTGGGGACAGGACACTGAAGCTTTCTTT. As protein: CAWGQDTEAFF. Variable domain in full (rest from reference TRBV30 and TRBJ1-1): SQTIHQWPATLVQPVGSPLSLECTVEGTSNPNLYWYRQAAGRGLQLLFYSVGIGQISSEVPQNLSASRPQDRQFILSSKKLLLSDSGFYLCAWGQDTEAFFGQGTRLTVV.